This T cell receptor beta chain was recovered during a study of shared clonotypes between healthy human individuals. Regarding this clone: The target antigen is unknown.

Study-level findings and limits: How much donors shared clonotypes was expected to be affected by sequencing depth.

Using immunoSEQ multiplex PCR, the repertoire was profiled, and TCRdb retains in-frame clones only, with some absent. The table includes hundreds of thousands of clones, approximately 97% detected once. Germline CDR1 is SNHLY and CDR2 is FYNNEI. The CDR3 covers 13 residues. Trimming cost V 8 bases and J 0 bases, with 8 bases left between them. This rearrangement joins TRBV2 to TRBJ1-5; no clear D gene. This receptor was identified in a woman in her twenties or thirties in good health. The sample comprised naive CD4+ T cells sorted from blood. Documented subset: CD45RA+ positively selected. The CDR3, as DNA: TGTGCCAGCTGCCGTGGTAGCAATCAGCCCCAGCATTTT. This gives the protein CASCRGSNQPQHF.